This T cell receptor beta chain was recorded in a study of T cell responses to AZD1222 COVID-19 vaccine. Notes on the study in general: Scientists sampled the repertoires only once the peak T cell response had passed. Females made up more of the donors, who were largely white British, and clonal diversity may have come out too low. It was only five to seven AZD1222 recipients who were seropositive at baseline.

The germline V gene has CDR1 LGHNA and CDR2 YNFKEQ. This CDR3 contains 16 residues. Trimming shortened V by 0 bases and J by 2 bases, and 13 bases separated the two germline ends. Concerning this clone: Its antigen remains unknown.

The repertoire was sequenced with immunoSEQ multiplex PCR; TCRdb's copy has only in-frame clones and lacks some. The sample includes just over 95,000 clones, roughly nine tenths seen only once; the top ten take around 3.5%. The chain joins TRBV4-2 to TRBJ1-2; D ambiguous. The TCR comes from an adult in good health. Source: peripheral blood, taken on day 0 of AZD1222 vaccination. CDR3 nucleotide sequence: TGTGCCAGCAGCCAAGATCACTGGACGGACAACTATGGCTACACCTTC. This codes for CASSQDHWTDNYGYTF.